The following is a TCR beta chain sequence with its context. Its target antigen remains unknown. No base quality information exists; no much larger clone differs at one position. Using the deep immunoSEQ assay, multiplex PCR amplified TCR CDR3 regions from genomic DNA. Extracted genomic DNA from each cell subset was spread evenly across all wells of several immunoSEQ 96-well plates, with each plate serving as a replicate. For sorted subsets, around 200 ng genomic DNA, equal to 30,000 or so T cell genomes, was loaded into each replicate PCR. The purified libraries were quantified using a Qubit 3.0 fluorometer, sized with a Bioanalyzer 2100, and then quantified again using the KAPA Library Quantification kit. Each immunoSEQ 96-well plate was sequenced on its own single-read 150-cycle Illumina NextSeq 550 flow cell. The authors' pipeline ran thus. Because the immunoSEQ output held only junctional sequences and lacked quality scores, the filtering could not match the filtering applied to full-length reads. Sequences were annotated with PyIR, a Python wrapper for IgBLAST v1.9, and V/J genes and CDR3 were assigned using IMGT germline references. Any read was removed if the V/J assignment was weak (E-value above 1e-6), the CDR3 was missing, or the read contained stop codons, out-of-frame junctions, or ambiguous translated residues. V3J clonotypes were defined as sequences sharing an identical inferred V gene, J gene, and CDR3 amino acid sequence. The percentage overlap between two repertoires was calculated by dividing the number of shared unique clonotypes by the size of the smaller repertoire. Richness of each repertoire was evaluated using RTK rarefaction, the Chao1 estimator, and Recon v2.1 estimates of unobserved clonotypes. Generation probabilities were computed with OLGA for all TCRbeta clonotypes obtained by the gDNA method from four donors. The source is immuneACCESS, and TCRdb retained only in-frame sequences with V and J called. Part of the clones is not carried over; for the studies checked, unresolved V genes explain less than half of this, and the remainder is unexplained. V, J and clone size reflect that table, while D and trimming were determined from the DNA. The sample table records some 1,900,000 clones; about 95% of these occur just once. The ten largest make up under 1.5% of the sample.

CD8 naive samples were CD45RO-negative cells positively selected for CCR7, giving a CD45RA+CCR7+ population that excluded TemRA cells. Donors were healthy HIV-negative adults with no recently reported acute infections or vaccinations. Every donor was a Caucasian adult living in Nashville, Tennessee, USA. After blood collection by leukapheresis, PBMCs were isolated using Ficoll-Histopaque density gradient centrifugation and then cryopreserved in the vapor phase of liquid nitrogen. Purity and quantity of every magnetically sorted T cell population were checked by analytical flow cytometry. Genomic DNA was isolated from every sorted fraction and measured by UV absorbance on a Nanodrop 2000c. The entry originates in a study of shared clonotypes between healthy human individuals (dated by TCRdb to the early 2020s). Regarding the research as a whole: The cohort comprised a couple of women and a few men aged 18 to 49 years. For each donor, CD4 naive and CD4 memory were each given three plates, CD8 naive was given two plates, and CD8 memory was given one plate. Blood TCR repertoires of several healthy adults were deeply sequenced to estimate repertoire size and the extent of clonotype sharing between individuals. Libraries were prepared and TCR repertoires were sequenced by different laboratories using diverse techniques, in order to increase sequencing depth and limit assay-specific biases. Each donor's leukapheresis produced roughly between roughly 0.94 and 9.5 billion PBMCs.

What the authors observed across the whole study: Sampling was limited to blood, and TCR repertoires in tissue likely differ from TCR repertoires in blood. Sharing across a handful of donors was observed for roughly 5.4% of naive CD4, 3.5% of naive CD8, about 2.3% of memory CD4, and about 0.39% of memory CD8 clonotypes. Naive subsets generally had larger estimated clonotype richness than memory subsets did. Even with the large sequencing depth, rarefaction of the sorted-subset datasets indicated that sequencing was incomplete. Compared with non-shared clonotypes, clonotypes shared by all four sorted-subset donors had higher generation probabilities. Because the study included a small number of donors, the genetic and exposure-history diversity represented was limited. Pairwise subsampling indicated that sequencing depth was expected to affect the degree of clonotype sharing among donors.

The CDR3 covers 15 residues, taking in both the cysteine and the phenylalanine. The CDR3 DNA has 45 bases and is translated from base 1. At the junction V is shortened by 3 bases and J by 4 bases, with 12 bases in between. CDR1 and CDR2 were assigned from the germline V gene (reference sequence) as LNHDA and SQIVND. The V gene is TRBV19 and the J gene is TRBJ2-2, with no reliable assignment of the D segment. The sequenced sample was naive CD8+ T cells sorted from blood. What this sample's cell subset or site label stands for: CD45RA+CCR7+. This receptor was taken from a man aged 18 to 29 in good health. The CDR3 region has the sequence CASSILGLGTGELFF. At the DNA level, the sequence is TGTGCCAGTAGTATTCTGGGGTTGGGCACCGGGGAGCTGTTTTTT.